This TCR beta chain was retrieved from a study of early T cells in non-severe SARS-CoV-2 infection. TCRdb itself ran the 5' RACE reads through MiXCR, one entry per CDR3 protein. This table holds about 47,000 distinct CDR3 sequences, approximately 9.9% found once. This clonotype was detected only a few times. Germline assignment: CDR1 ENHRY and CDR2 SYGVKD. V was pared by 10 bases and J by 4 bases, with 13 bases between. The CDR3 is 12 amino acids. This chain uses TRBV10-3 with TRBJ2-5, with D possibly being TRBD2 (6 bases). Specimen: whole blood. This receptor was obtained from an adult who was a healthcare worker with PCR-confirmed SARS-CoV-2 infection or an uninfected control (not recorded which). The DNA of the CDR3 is TGTGCCACTAGCGAGGTTGGAGAGACCCAGTACTTC. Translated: CATSEVGETQYF.